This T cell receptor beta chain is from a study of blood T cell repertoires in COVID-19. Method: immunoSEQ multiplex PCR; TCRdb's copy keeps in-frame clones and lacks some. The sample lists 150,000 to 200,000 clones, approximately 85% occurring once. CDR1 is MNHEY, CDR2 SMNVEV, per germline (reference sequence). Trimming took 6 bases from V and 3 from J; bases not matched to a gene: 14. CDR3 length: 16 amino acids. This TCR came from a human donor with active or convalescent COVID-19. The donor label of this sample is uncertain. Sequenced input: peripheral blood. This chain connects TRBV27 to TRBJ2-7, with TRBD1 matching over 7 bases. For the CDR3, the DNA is TGTGCCAGCAGACCTACTTACCGGGACAGAGTCTACGAGCAGTACTTC. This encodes CASRPTYRDRVYEQYF.